This T cell receptor (beta chain) came from a study of T cell repertoires in aging, cancer and after chemotherapy. Study-wide background: Repeat sampling of healthy donors over several months to years showed clear clonal overlap.

This CDR3 spans 15 amino acids. Germline CDR1 and CDR2: MNHNS and SASEGT. Points on this clonotype: The germline gene is not matched at one end of the junction; a read error may be the cause.

TRB rearrangements spanning V, D and J were amplified using mixed TRB-A/B primers. TCRdb passed the multiplex PCR reads through MiXCR, listing each CDR3 protein once. The sample consists of under 10,000 distinct CDR3 sequences, roughly 35% of them appearing once. Amplification of TCR beta used genomic DNA extracted from peripheral blood. The source of this sequence is a human donor in good health. The rearrangement links TRBV6-1 to TRBJ2-1, with 7 bases fitting TRBD2. The sample taken for sequencing was blood. Here the CDR3 reads CASSEGAGSYNGQFF. DNA of the CDR3: TGTGCCAGCAGTGAAGGAGCGGGATCATACAATGGGCAGTTCTTC.